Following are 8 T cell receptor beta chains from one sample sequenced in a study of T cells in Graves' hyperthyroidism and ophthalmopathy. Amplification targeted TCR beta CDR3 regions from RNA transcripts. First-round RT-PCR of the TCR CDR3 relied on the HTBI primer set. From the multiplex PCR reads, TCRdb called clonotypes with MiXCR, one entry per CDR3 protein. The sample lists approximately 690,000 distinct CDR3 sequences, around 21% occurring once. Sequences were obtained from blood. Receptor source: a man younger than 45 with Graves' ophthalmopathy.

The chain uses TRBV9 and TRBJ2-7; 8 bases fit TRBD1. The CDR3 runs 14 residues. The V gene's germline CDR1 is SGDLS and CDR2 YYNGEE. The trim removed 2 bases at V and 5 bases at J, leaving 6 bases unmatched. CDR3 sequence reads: CASSVSGGPDEQYF. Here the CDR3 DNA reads TGTGCCAGCAGCGTTTCAGGGGGCCCGGACGAGCAGTACTTC.

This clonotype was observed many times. The CDR3 DNA follows: TGTGCCAGCTCATCGAACTGGGGGACTGAAGCTTTCTTT. Its translation: CASSSNWGTEAFF. J is TRBJ1-1 and V is TRBV18; TRBD1 might be the D (5 bases). Trimming stripped 5 bases from V and 5 bases from J, with 12 bases between. Looked up from germline, CDR1 is KGHSH and CDR2 is LQKENI. This CDR3 region has 13 residues.

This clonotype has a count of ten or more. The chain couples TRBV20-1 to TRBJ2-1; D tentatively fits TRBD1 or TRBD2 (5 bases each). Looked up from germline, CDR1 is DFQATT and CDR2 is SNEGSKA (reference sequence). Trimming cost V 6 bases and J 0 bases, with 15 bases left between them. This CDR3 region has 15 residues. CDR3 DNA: TGCAGTGCGCCTGGGACGTCCTTCTCCTACAATGAGCAGTTCTTC. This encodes CSAPGTSFSYNEQFF.

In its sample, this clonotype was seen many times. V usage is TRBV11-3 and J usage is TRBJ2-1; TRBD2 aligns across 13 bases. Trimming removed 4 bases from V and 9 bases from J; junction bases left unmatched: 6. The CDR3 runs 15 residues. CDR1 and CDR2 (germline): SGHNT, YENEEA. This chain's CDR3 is CASSSGTSGIFEQFF. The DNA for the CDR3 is TGTGCCAGCAGCTCCGGGACTAGCGGGATCTTTGAGCAGTTCTTC. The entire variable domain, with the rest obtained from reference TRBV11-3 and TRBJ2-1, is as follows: EAGVVQSPRYKIIEKKQPVAFWCNPISGHNTLYWYLQNLGQGPELLIRYENEEAVDDSQLPKDRFSAERLKGVDSTLKIQPAELGDSAVYLCASSSGTSGIFEQFFGPGTRLTVL.

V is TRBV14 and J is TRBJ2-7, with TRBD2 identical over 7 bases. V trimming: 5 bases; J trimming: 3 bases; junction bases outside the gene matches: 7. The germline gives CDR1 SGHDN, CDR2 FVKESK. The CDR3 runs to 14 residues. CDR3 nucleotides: TGTGCCAGCAGCTCTTCCTCTAGCGGCTACGAGCAGTACTTC. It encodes CASSSSSSGYEQYF. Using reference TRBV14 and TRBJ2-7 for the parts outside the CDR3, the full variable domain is EAGVTQFPSHSVIEKGQTVTLRCDPISGHDNLYWYRRVMGKEIKFLLHFVKESKQDESGMPNNRFLAERTGGTYSTLKVQPAELEDSGVYFCASSSSSSGYEQYFGPGTRLTVT.

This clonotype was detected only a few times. The CDR3 DNA follows: TGTGCCAGTAGGACTGGACAGGGGTCATTTAGCAATCAGCCCCAGCATTTT. Translation gives CASRTGQGSFSNQPQHF. V usage is TRBV2 and J usage is TRBJ1-5; 9 bases map to TRBD1. V lost 9 bases to trimming and J lost 0 bases; unmatched junction nucleotides: 12. Germline V CDR1 and CDR2: SNHLY, FYNNEI. This CDR3 spans 17 amino acids. The whole variable domain, remainder taken from reference TRBV2 and TRBJ1-5, is EPEVTQTPSHQVTQMGQEVILRCVPISNHLYFYWYRQILGQKVEFLVSFYNNEISEKSEIFDDQFSVERPDGSNFTLKIRSTKLEDSAMYFCASRTGQGSFSNQPQHFGDGTRLSIL.

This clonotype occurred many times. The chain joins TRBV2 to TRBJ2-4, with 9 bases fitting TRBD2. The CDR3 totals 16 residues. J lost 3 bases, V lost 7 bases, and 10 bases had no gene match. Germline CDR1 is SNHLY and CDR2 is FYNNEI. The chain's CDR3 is CASKDIAGADKNIQYF. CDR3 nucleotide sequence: TGTGCCAGCAAGGATATAGCGGGAGCGGACAAAAACATTCAGTACTTC.

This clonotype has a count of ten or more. CDR3 nucleotides: TGTGCCAGCAGCGACGGACTAGCGGGGAGCACAGATACGCAGTATTTT. Amino acids: CASSDGLAGSTDTQYF. The chain is built from TRBV7-2 and TRBJ2-3, with 12 bases identical to TRBD2. The length of the CDR3 is 16 residues. The ends lost 5 bases at V and 0 bases at J; junction bases unmatched: 3. Per germline, CDR1 SGHTA and CDR2 FQGNSA.